This section outlines one T cell receptor (beta chain) sequence together with its context. Its cognate antigen has yet to be identified. No base quality values were provided; no much bigger clone lies one nucleotide off. The sample comes from a study of T cell responses to AZD1222 COVID-19 vaccine listed by TCRdb under 2021. Study-wide context: AZD1222 recipients with second doses at about 4 weeks or about 12 weeks were pooled, because spike-specific TCR depth and breadth did not differ between schedules. A total of 240 or so trial participants underwent TCR sequencing, of whom about 200 had received two doses of AZD1222 and approximately 26 had received two doses of the MenACWY control vaccine. Trial participants were enrolled by age into 18-55, 56-69 and 70-plus year subgroups, with approximately 160, 26 and 62 TCR-sequenced participants respectively. Beyond this particular receptor, the publication reports: Only 5 to 7 AZD1222 recipients were SARS-CoV-2 seropositive at baseline, limiting conclusions about previously exposed vaccinees. Epitopes outside the regions mutated in the B.1.351 and B.1.1.7 variants were reportedly recognized by nearly half of the unique spike-specific TCRs. In the small 56-69-year group, the increase in depth fell short of significance, most likely because of low power. After two AZD1222 doses, both the breadth and the depth of spike-specific TCRs were significantly higher than at day 0 and than in MenACWY recipients. Participants were mostly white British and included more females than males, and it was suggested by the authors that clonal diversity may have been underestimated. Vaccine-associated CD4 TCRs spanned the whole spike protein, with dominant responses in regions 160-218 and 743-854. Because no day 14 peak-response samples were available, the repertoires could be characterized only after the peak T cell response.

Counted from cysteine to phenylalanine, this CDR3 has 10 amino acids. The CDR3 DNA has 30 bases and is translated from base 1. CDR1 and CDR2 (MDHEN, SYDVKM) derive from the germline V gene. The junction shows trimming of 6 bases on V and 15 bases on J, plus 12 bases between the germline ends. The CDR3 regions of human TCRbeta chains were subjected to immunosequencing. For the original study's pipeline: Repertoire TCRs were checked for matches against a reference library of SARS-CoV-2-specific TCRs that had been generated using the MIRA antigen-specificity platform. Breadth meant the fraction of unique TCRs that were SARS-CoV-2-associated, whereas depth meant the fraction of total T cells that were SARS-CoV-2-associated. Using the MIRA data, every spike-specific TCR was mapped to the spike region that the TCR reacted to and assigned to either a CD4 or a CD8 class. Log10-transformed breadth and depth values were compared by one-way ANOVA with Sidak's multiple comparisons tests. Drawn from immuneACCESS, this table holds only the in-frame rearrangements with V and J called that TCRdb kept. Clones are partly lost; checked studies trace under half to an unresolved V gene and leave the rest unexplained. The V and J calls and clone size are taken from that table; D and trimming were inferred from the DNA. Here the sample has some 110,000 clones; around 94% occur a single time. The ten largest account for 2.5% to 3.5% of the sample.

Per the publication, the time point label means: baseline before first vaccination. Vaccinee samples came from UK trials COV001 and COV002, including a single-blind randomized controlled phase 2/3 trial of AZD1222 (ChAdOx1 nCoV-19) in healthy adults. Trial participant PBMC samples were collected at day 0 and day 28 after the second dose for TCRbeta chain sequencing. The sequence derives from an adult in good health. The chain links TRBV28 with TRBJ2-1; the D gene lacks a confident call. The sequencing here drew on peripheral blood, taken on day 0 of AZD1222 vaccination. The DNA reads TGTGCCAGCAGCCGAGGCACCCCGTTCTTC. Its protein product is CASSRGTPFF. The CDR3, completed at both ends by the reference TRBV28 and TRBJ2-1 genes, gives the full variable domain DVKVTQSSRYLVKRTGEKVFLECVQDMDHENMFWYRQDPGLGLRLIYFSYDVKMKEKGDIPEGYSVSREKKERFSLILESASTNQTSMYLCASSRGTPFFGPGTRLTVL.